This T cell receptor beta chain appears in the sequencing data of a study of regulatory T cells in long-lasting Graves disease. At the level of the study: It was over 5 years of antithyroid drugs, with positive TSH receptor antibodies, that meant persistent Graves' disease. Findings and caveats of the study: The number of shared public clonotypes was higher in persistent patients (2,741) than new patients (more than 850).

Time point in this sample: persistent/refractory GD, antithyroid drugs over 5 years with positive TRAb. The authors made the TCR library using RNA they extracted from PBMCs. This clonotype was picked up many times. Its antigen is not known. Combining iRepertoire HTBI primers with Arm-PCR of CDR3 regions, the authors built TCR beta libraries. Original handling: Samples collectively showed 62 TRBV and approximately 15 TRBJ segments. TCRdb re-called the multiplex PCR reads with MiXCR, one entry per CDR3 protein. Clone size and V and J calls follow TCRdb, not the original study. The sample holds roughly 400,000 distinct CDR3 sequences; around 20% are singletons and the top ten take around 20%. The germline gives CDR1 SGHTA, CDR2 FQGNSA. With 5 bases clipped from V and 3 bases from J, the junction kept 8 bases outside the gene matches. There are 15 residues in the CDR3.

The clonotype originates from a female donor with Graves disease. The source was peripheral blood mononuclear cells (PBMCs), collected when the disease was refractory, from a patient treated with antithyroid drugs. This sequence joins TRBV7-2 and TRBJ2-7; 9 bases match TRBD1. CDR3 DNA sequence: TGTGCCAGCAGCCCTACCGGGACAGGGTTCTACGAGCAGTACTTC. Its translation is CASSPTGTGFYEQYF.